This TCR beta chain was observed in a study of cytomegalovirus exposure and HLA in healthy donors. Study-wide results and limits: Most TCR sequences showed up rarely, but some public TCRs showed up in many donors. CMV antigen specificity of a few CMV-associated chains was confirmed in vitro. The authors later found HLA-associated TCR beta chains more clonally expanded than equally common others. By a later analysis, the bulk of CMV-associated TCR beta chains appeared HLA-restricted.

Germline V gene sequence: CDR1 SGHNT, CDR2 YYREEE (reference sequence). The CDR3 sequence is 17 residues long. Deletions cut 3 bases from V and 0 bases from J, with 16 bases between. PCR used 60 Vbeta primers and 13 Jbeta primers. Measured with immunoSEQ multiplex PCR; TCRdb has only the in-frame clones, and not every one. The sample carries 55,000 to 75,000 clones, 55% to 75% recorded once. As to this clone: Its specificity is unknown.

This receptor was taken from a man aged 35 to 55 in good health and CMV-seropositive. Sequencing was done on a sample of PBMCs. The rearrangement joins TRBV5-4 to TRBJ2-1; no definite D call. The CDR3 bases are TGTGCCAGCAGCTCTACTAACTCCGGCCCCTCCTACAATGAGCAGTTCTTC. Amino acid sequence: CASSSTNSGPSYNEQFF.